The source of this T cell receptor beta chain is a study of tumor and adjacent non-tumor tissue in lung cancer. General study results and limits: Compared with tumor, normal lung showed significantly lower TCR diversity. Tumor TCR diversity, when higher, was linked to shorter survival. Normal lung showed higher cumulative top 100 clone frequency than tumor.

In the case of this clonotype: Its target is unknown. The junction departs from the called germline gene at one end, perhaps through a read error.

The template was RNA from unsorted bulk tissue. Distant lung tissue was collected more than 3 cm away from the tumor edge. Newly diagnosed lung cancer patients had thoracic surgery in China, August–late 2014, without prior chemotherapy. The library came from three nested PCR rounds adapted from ARM-PCR protocols. MiXCR, applied by TCRdb to the multiplex PCR reads, yields one record per CDR3 protein. This sample carries almost 75,000 distinct CDR3 sequences, about two thirds of them seen once, and the ten largest clones take about a quarter. The CDR3 sequence is 15 residues long. The V gene's germline CDR1 is SGHRS and CDR2 YFSETQ.

The TCR originated in a woman in her forties or fifties with non-small cell lung cancer. The sequenced sample was distant non-tumor lung tissue. The gene calls are TRBV5-1 and TRBJ1-2, with TRBD1 identical over 7 bases. CDR3 coding DNA: TGCGCCAGCAGCCACGCGGGACAGAAGAACTATGGCTACACATTC. This codes for CASSHAGQKNYGYTF.